The TCR beta chain under discussion was sequenced for a study of blood T cell repertoires in COVID-19. Looking at the study overall: COVID-19 samples, acute and convalescent, were from the United States, Italy and Spain. The cDNA or gDNA used as material had been derived from T cells, B-cell-depleted T cells, or PBMCs.

In the authors' methods: Using reference gene primer amplification, nucleated cell counts were estimated. Produced via immunoSEQ multiplex PCR; TCRdb's table is partial and in-frame only. The V and J calls and clone size are taken from that table; D and trimming were inferred from the DNA. The data contain 250,000 to 300,000 clones, roughly 89% of them singletons. V lost 8 bases, J lost 4 bases, and 5 bases stayed unmatched. This CDR3 comprises 13 residues. Germline CDR1 LGHDT, CDR2 YNNKEL (reference sequence). This receptor was taken from a woman aged 25 to 45 with active or convalescent COVID-19. The genes are TRBV3-1 (or the pseudogene TRBV3-2) and TRBJ2-5; 9 positions agree with TRBD1. The sequencing sample was made of peripheral blood. The CDR3 region is CASHTGGRETQYF. Here the CDR3 DNA reads TGTGCCAGCCATACAGGGGGCCGAGAGACCCAGTACTTC.